This T cell receptor beta chain was identified in a study of blood T cell repertoires in COVID-19. Study-wide context: PBMCs, B-cell-depleted T cells, or T cells were the source of the cDNA or gDNA that made up the material.

Method: immunoSEQ multiplex PCR; TCRdb's copy keeps in-frame clones and lacks some. The profile shows tens of thousands of clones, 84% of them singletons. Germline CDR1 reads SQVTM; CDR2 reads ANQGSEA. V dropped 4 bases and J dropped 3 bases, with 12 bases sitting between them. CDR3 size: 13 residues. This clone has a handful of counts. The sequence came from a human donor in a cohort sampled during active COVID-19. Sequencing input: peripheral blood. The chain joins TRBV29-1 to TRBJ1-2; tentatively, D is TRBD1 (5 bases). As DNA, the CDR3 is TGCAGCGTTGGGCAGGGAATGTACTATGGCTACACCTTC. Amino acids: CSVGQGMYYGYTF.